The source of this T cell receptor beta chain is a study of T cells in pancreatic ductal adenocarcinoma. On this clone itself: Antigen: not known.

J lost 2 bases, V lost 0 bases, and 4 bases had no gene match. From germline, CDR1 is WSHSY and CDR2 SAAADI. The CDR3 loop spans 17 amino acids. Study-level results: Tumor-versus-blood clonality comparisons may be biased toward lower tumor diversity.

TCRdb's copy holds only in-frame clones and misses some; the assay was immunoSEQ multiplex PCR. The sample shows about 98,000 clones, over 90% of them seen only once. Surgery without prior neoadjuvant therapy was the treatment of the selected pancreatic ductal adenocarcinoma patients. The sample consisted of PBMCs. J is TRBJ2-1 and V is TRBV10-2, with 10 bases that match TRBD1. The receptor was isolated from a human donor with pancreatic ductal adenocarcinoma. CDR3 residues: CASSESAGTGAYNEQFF. The CDR3 DNA sequence: TGCGCCAGCAGTGAGTCCGCCGGGACAGGGGCCTACAATGAGCAGTTCTTC.